This T cell receptor beta chain was profiled in a study of somatic mutations in cytotoxic T cells in rheumatoid arthritis (dated by TCRdb to 2017 to 2019). Background for the entire study: A FACSAria II or Sony SH800 was used to flow-sort some V beta antibody-stained T-cell populations at nearly 100% purity, and TCRB sequencing was also done on sorted V beta1+ cells. TCRB deep sequencing was performed for 65 rheumatoid arthritis patients and more than 15 healthy controls. In newly diagnosed rheumatoid arthritis without treatment, the study examined if expanded CD8+ T-cell clones harbor somatic mutations, relying on TCRB deep sequencing to characterize clonality. The median ages of the patient and control groups were essentially identical. Paper-wide results and their limitations: There was no significant difference in CD8+ T-cell clonality between rheumatoid arthritis patients and age-matched healthy controls. The largest CD8+ clone made up more than 20% of CD8+ cells in about an eighth of the 65 patients, and blood and synovial fluid shared several identical CD8+ TCRB sequences. It was unknown which antigens the expanded CD8+ clones targeted, and their absence from virus-specific databases did not exclude viral specificity. An increase of CD8+ clonality with age was seen in patients (Spearman r ≈ 0.46) but not in healthy controls. The finding that TRBV07 was slightly underrepresented in patients was left unadjusted for multiple comparisons.

Including cysteine and phenylalanine, the CDR3 has 13 amino acids. CDR3 DNA is the only sequence kept; it has 39 bases, read in frame from the first base. V sheds 6 bases and J sheds 2 bases, leaving 10 bases between their ends. The germline V gene provides CDR1 MNHEY and CDR2 SVGAGI. Turning to this clone: The antigen it binds to is not known. Base-call qualities are not available, and no considerably larger clone is one nucleotide away.

With a median age of 56 years (range about 21-75) and approximately 55% female, the healthy controls consisted of about 21 blood donors whose buffy coats were used. CD4+ and CD8+ cells were isolated by positive magnetic bead selection on an AutoMACS, and purity was checked by flow cytometry. Ficoll-Paque PLUS density gradient separation was used to isolate peripheral blood mononuclear cells. DNA from CD4-enriched, CD8-enriched or PBMC samples was extracted using Nucleospin Tissue or Tissue XS kits and then quantified on a Qubit 2.0 fluorometer. The immunoSEQ assay was applied to genomic DNA for TCRB CDR3 sequencing. Processing in the source paper ran as follows. Only productive TCRB rearrangements were included in the analyses. A clone was defined by a unique TCRB CDR3 sequence, and clonality was computed as a productive clonality index based on Shannon entropy. Repertoire overlap between two samples was calculated from the template counts of each clone relative to total templates per sample. V-gene usage measured by flow cytometry correlated with TCRB sequencing V-gene usage, with a Spearman r of 0.61. Sourced from immuneACCESS, this table was stored by TCRdb with only in-frame sequences that have V and J called. A share of the clones is absent; for the studies checked, an unresolved V gene accounts for under half, and the remainder has no known explanation. V, J and clone size derive from that table, while D and trimming were established from the DNA sequence. The sample includes about 11,000 clones, with over 65% observed a single time. The biggest ten clones account for roughly 12% of the sample.

The V gene is TRBV6-5 and the J gene is TRBJ2-5; there is no confident call for the D gene. This sequence originates from a woman aged 35 to 49 in good health. Sequencing was performed on CD8+ T cells sorted from blood. The nucleotide sequence is given as TGTGCCAGCAGCCAAACAATACAAGAGACCCAGTACTTC. This translates into CASSQTIQETQYF.